The sequence of this TCR beta chain was determined in a study of cytomegalovirus exposure and HLA in healthy donors. Trimming took 5 bases from V and 4 from J; bases not matched to a gene: 10. The CDR3 covers 15 residues. Germline CDR1 is LNHDA and CDR2 is SQIVND (reference sequence). PCR employed 60 Vbeta and 13 Jbeta primers. Using immunoSEQ multiplex PCR, the repertoire was profiled, and TCRdb retains in-frame clones only, with some absent. The data show approximately 79,000 clones, under 80% seen once. This chain links TRBV19 with TRBJ1-1; 7 positions match TRBD1. This sequence originates from a middle-aged man in good health and CMV-seropositive. The sequenced sample consisted of PBMCs. DNA of the CDR3: TGTGCCAGTAGTGAAAGGGGGCGATTGGGCACTGAAGCTTTCTTT. Translating it yields CASSERGRLGTEAFF.